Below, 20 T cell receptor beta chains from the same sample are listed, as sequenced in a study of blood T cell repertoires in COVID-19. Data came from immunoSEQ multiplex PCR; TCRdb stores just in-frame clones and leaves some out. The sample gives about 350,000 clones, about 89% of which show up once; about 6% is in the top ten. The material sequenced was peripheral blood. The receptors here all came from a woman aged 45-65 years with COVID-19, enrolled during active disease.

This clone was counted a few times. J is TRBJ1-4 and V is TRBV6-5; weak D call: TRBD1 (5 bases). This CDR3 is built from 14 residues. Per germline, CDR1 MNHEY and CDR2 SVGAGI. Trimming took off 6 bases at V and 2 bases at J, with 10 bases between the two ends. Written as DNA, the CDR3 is TGTGCCAGCAGCAACCGGGGGACTAATGAAAAACTGTTTTTT. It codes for CASSNRGTNEKLFF.

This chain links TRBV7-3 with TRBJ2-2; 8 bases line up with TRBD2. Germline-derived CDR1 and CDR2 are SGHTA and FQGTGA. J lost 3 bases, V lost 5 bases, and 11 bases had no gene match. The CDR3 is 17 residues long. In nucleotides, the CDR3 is TGTGCCAGCAGCCCTCGTACTAGCGGTCCCGACACCGGGGAGCTGTTTTTT. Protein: CASSPRTSGPDTGELFF.

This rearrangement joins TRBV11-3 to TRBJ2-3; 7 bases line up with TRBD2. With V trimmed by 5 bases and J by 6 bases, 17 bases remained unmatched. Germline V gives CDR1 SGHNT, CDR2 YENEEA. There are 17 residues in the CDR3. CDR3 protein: CASSRRLGGRAGDTQYF. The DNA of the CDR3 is TGTGCCAGCAGCCGACGACTCGGGGGGAGGGCCGGGGATACGCAGTATTTT.

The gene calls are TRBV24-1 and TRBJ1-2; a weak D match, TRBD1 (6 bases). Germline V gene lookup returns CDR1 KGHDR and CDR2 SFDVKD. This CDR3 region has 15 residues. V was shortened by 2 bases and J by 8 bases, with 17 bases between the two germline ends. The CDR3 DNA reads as TGTGCCACCAGTGATTCGCAGACAGGCGAGCGGGGCTACACCTTC. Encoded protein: CATSDSQTGERGYTF.

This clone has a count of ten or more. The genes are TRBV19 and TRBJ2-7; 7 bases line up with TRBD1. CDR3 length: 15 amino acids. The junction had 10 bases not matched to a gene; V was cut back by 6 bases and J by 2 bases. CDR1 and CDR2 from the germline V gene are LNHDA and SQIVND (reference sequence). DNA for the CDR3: TGTGCCAGTAGCGAAGGGGGCGCATGGACCTACGAGCAGTACTTC. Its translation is CASSEGGAWTYEQYF.

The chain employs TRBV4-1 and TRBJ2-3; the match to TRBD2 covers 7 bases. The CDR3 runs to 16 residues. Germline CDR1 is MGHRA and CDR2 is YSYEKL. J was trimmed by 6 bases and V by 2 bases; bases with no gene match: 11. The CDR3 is CASSQQSAGDFDTQYF. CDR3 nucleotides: TGCGCCAGCAGCCAACAATCTGCGGGAGATTTCGATACGCAGTATTTT.

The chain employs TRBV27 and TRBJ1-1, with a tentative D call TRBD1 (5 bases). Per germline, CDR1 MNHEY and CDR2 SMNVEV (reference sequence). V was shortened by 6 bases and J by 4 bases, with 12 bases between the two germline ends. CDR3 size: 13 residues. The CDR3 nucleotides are TGTGCCAGCAGCTCAGGGTTTGGCACTGAAGCTTTCTTT. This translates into CASSSGFGTEAFF.

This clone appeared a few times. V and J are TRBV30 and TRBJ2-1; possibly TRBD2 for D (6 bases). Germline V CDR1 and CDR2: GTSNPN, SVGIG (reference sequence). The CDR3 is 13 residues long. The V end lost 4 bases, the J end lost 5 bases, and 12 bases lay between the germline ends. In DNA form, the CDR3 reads TGTGCCTGGACCCCGGGGGACCACAATGAGCAGTTCTTC. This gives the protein CAWTPGDHNEQFF.

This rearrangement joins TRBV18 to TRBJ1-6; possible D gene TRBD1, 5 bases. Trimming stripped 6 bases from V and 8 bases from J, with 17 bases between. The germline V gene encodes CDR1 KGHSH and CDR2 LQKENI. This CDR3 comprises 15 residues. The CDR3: CASSLYDSSDSPLHF. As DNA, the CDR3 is TGTGCCAGCTCTCTTTACGACAGTTCAGATTCACCCCTCCACTTT.

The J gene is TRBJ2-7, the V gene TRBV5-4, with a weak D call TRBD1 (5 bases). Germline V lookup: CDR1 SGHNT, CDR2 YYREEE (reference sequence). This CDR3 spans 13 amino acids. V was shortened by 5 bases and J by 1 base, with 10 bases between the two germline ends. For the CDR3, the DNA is TGTGCCAGCAGGTCTACAGGTTCCTACGAGCAGTACTTC. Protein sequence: CASRSTGSYEQYF.

CDR3 region: CASSWDSPSYEQYF. In DNA form, the CDR3 reads TGCGCCAGCAGCTGGGACAGTCCCTCCTACGAGCAGTACTTC. The chain couples TRBV5-1 to TRBJ2-7; the match to TRBD1 covers 7 bases. Trimming took 3 bases from V and 0 from J; bases not matched to a gene: 3. This CDR3 is built from 14 residues. Germline CDR1 and CDR2: SGHRS and YFSETQ. The variable domain in full, with the rest retrieved from reference TRBV5-1 and TRBJ2-7, is KAGVTQTPRYLIKTRGQQVTLSCSPISGHRSVSWYQQTPGQGLQFLFEYFSETQRNKGNFPGRFSGRQFSNSRSEMNVSTLELGDSALYLCASSWDSPSYEQYFGPGTRLTVT.

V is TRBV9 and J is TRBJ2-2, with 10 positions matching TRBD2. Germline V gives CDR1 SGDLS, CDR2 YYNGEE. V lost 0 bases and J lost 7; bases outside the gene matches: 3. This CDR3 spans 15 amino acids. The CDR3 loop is CASSVASGSGGELFF. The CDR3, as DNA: TGTGCCAGCAGCGTAGCTAGCGGGAGTGGCGGGGAGCTGTTTTTT.

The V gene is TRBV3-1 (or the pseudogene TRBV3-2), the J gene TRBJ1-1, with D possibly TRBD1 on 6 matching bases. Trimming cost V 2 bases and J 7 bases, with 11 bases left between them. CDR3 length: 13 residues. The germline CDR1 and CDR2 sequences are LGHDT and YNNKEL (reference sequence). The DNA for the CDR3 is TGTGCCAGCAGCCAACGGGACATTGATGAAGCTTTCTTT. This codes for CASSQRDIDEAFF.

In nucleotides, the CDR3 is TGTGCCAGCAGCCACCAACACGGGGAGCTGTTTTTT. Encoded protein: CASSHQHGELFF. This rearrangement joins TRBV7-8 to TRBJ2-2; D is undetermined. Looked up from germline, CDR1 is SGHVS and CDR2 is FQNEAQ. The CDR3 is 12 residues long. V dropped 5 bases and J dropped 7 bases, with 8 bases sitting between them. Variable domain in full (rest from reference TRBV7-8 and TRBJ2-2): GAGVSQSPRYKVAKRGQDVALRCDPISGHVSLFWYQQALGQGPEFLTYFQNEAQLDKSGLPSDRFFAERPEGSVSTLKIQRTQQEDSAVYLCASSHQHGELFFGEGSRLTVL.

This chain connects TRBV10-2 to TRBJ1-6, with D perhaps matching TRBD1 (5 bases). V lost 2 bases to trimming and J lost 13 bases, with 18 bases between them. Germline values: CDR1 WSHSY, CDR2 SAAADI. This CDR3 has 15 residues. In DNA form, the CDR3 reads TGCGCCAGCAGTGAGGGGCAGGGATTACATGGGCCCCTCCACTTT. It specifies CASSEGQGLHGPLHF.

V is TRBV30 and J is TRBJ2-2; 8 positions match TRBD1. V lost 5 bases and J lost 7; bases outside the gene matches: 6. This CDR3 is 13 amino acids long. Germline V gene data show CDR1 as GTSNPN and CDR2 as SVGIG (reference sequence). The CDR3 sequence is CAWSGQVGGELFF. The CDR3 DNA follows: TGTGCCTGGTCGGGACAGGTCGGCGGGGAGCTGTTTTTT.

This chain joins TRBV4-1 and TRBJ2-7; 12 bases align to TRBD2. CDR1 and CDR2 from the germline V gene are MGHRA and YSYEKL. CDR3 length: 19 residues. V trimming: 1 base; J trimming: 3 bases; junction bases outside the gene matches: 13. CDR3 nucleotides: TGCGCCAGCAGCCAAGGTCTGGCTAGCGGGAGGGTAACGGGCTACGAGCAGTACTTC. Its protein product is CASSQGLASGRVTGYEQYF.

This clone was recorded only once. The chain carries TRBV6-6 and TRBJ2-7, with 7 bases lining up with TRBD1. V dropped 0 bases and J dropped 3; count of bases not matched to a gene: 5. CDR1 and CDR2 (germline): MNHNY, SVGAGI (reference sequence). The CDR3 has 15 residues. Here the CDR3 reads CASSYSTGKLYEQYF. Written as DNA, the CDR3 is TGTGCCAGCAGTTACTCGACAGGGAAGCTCTACGAGCAGTACTTC.

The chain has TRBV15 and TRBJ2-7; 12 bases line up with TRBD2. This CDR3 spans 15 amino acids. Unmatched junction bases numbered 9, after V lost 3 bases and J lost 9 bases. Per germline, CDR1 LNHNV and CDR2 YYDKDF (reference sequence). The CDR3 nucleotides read TGTGCCACCAGCAGTCGGACTAGCGGGATCCGGAGGCAGTACTTC. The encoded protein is CATSSRTSGIRRQYF.

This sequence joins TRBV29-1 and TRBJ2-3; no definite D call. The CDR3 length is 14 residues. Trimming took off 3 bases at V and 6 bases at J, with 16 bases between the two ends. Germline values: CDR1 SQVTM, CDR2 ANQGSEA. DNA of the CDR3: TGCAGCGTTGAGATGGCAGGTAGAGCTGATACGCAGTATTTT. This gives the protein CSVEMAGRADTQYF.